The rows below give T cell receptor beta chains drawn from one sample of a study of T cell clones after liver transplantation. Generated by immunoSEQ multiplex PCR, the TCRdb table keeps only in-frame clones and is missing some. The table lists over 90,000 clones, under 90% of them singletons. The sample here was CD4+ T cells from blood, taken approximately 43 months after liver transplant. These receptors were collected from a human patient who received a liver transplant. A subset of T cells may come from the graft donor. Each CDR3 is given with its conserved first and last residue.

j_gene,v_gene,CDR3aa
TRBJ2-5,TRBV4-2,CASSTRLTSGGAGQYF
TRBJ1-3,TRBV6-6,CASLGPGNTIYF
TRBJ2-1,TRBV9,CASSVGGGGALYEQFF
TRBJ2-5,TRBV5-1,CASGRGSVEETQYF
TRBJ2-5,TRBV18,CASSPPEGLVGETQYF
TRBJ2-2,TRBV7-9,CASSLGGQRHTGELFF
TRBJ2-7,TRBV4-3,CASSQESTPYEQYF
TRBJ1-2,TRBV7-6,CASSLARTGMASGYTF
TRBJ1-2,TRBV18,CASSPNNADNYGYTF
TRBJ2-3,TRBV5-1,CASSPGELAGADTQYF
TRBJ1-5,TRBV15,CATSRRGTASNQPQHF
TRBJ1-2,TRBV30,CAWSRNSYNVGGYTF
TRBJ1-6,TRBV28,CASSLRQGNSPLHF
TRBJ2-1,TRBV6-5,CASSYSNNEQFF
TRBJ1-1,TRBV28,CASRYDEPGTEAFF
TRBJ2-2,TRBV5-1,CASSLVAGAPPGELFF
TRBJ2-2,TRBV19,CASSISGGSGELFF
TRBJ2-6,TRBV7-3,CASSLRAGQGANVLTF
TRBJ2-7,TRBV27,CASSSRDYYEQYF
TRBJ1-2,TRBV19,CASSSAGGNYGYTF
TRBJ1-1,TRBV9,CASSSQGGNTEAFF
TRBJ2-1,TRBV18,CASSPNWGDEQFF
TRBJ1-1,TRBV11-2,CASSSGGGQYTEAFF
TRBJ1-3,TRBV18,CASSPRWGSDGTIYF
TRBJ2-1,TRBV2,CASLAGGPPNEQFF
TRBJ1-1,TRBV5-1,CASSLDTGRNTEAFF
TRBJ1-3,TRBV9,CASTSGPSGNTIYF
TRBJ2-2,TRBV4-3,CASSHTGAAAGELFF
TRBJ2-3,TRBV18,CASSPLAGTTDTQYF
TRBJ2-4,TRBV28,CASSFTKNIQYF
TRBJ2-7,TRBV7-2,CASSPRGAAYEQYF
TRBJ2-3,TRBV5-1,CASSLGTQGDTQYF
TRBJ1-4,TRBV19,CASSPGPITTNEKLFF
TRBJ2-2,TRBV30,CAWSEGLAGRGGELFF
TRBJ2-1,TRBV7-9,CASSPGWAFDNEQFF
TRBJ2-7,TRBV5-8,CASSRRDGRLEQYF
TRBJ2-2,TRBV7-6,CASSLTGFGGELFF
TRBJ1-1,TRBV27,CASTRSGTDKAFF
TRBJ2-7,TRBV5-6,CASSLATPGQGANEQYF
TRBJ1-5,TRBV18,CASSPGRDQPQHF
TRBJ1-2,TRBV30,CAWSPTVGYGYTF
TRBJ2-5,TRBV18,CASSPLRQGDMETQYF
TRBJ2-2,TRBV18,CASSTAGGRSVELFF
TRBJ1-6,TRBV19,CASSIDPSPGFNSPLHF
TRBJ2-7,TRBV6-1,CASSALTASYEQYF
TRBJ2-7,TRBV18,CASSPKGPPQDEQYF